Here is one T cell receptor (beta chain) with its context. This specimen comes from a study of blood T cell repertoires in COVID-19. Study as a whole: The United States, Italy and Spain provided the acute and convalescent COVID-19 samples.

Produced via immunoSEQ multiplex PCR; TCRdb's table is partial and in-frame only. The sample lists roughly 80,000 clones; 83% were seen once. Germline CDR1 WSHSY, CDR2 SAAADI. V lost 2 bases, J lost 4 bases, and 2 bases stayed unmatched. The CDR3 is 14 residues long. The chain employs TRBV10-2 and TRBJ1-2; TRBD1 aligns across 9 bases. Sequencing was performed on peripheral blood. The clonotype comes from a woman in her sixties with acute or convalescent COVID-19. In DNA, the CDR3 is TGCGCCAGCAGTGAGGACAGGGGGACCTATGGCTACACCTTC. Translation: CASSEDRGTYGYTF.